The T cell receptor beta chain under discussion was sequenced for a study of neurological immune-mediated disorders (dated by TCRdb to about 2019). For the wider study: Among the 34 multiple sclerosis patients, relapsing-remitting MS accounted for about 31 and secondary progressive MS accounted for 3. Peripheral blood TCR-beta repertoires from HTLV-I-associated myelopathy (HAM/TSP) patients, multiple sclerosis patients and healthy controls were compared by UMI-based sequencing. The approximately 110 TCR-beta libraries included longitudinal samples, technical triplicates and paired sorted CD4+ and CD8+ T-cell subsets alongside PBMC samples. The cohort comprised about 70 subjects: some 15 HAM/TSP patients, 35 or so multiple sclerosis patients and about 20 healthy controls. Overall results and qualifications from the work: No association of the MS cluster with clinical or MRI features was observed, and the need for larger cohorts was stated by the authors. Repertoires from 18 of 34 MS patients were grouped by phylogenetic analysis into a cluster of related CDR3 sequences, suggesting a possible repertoire-level signature. Expanded clones from different subjects shared no identical CDR3 amino acid sequences, which suggests that TCR-beta repertoires were private in all groups. TCR clonal expansion was highest in HAM/TSP patients and lowest in MS patients, with MS patients falling below even healthy controls.

For CDR1 and CDR2, the germline V gene lists ENHRY and SYGVKD. The germline ends are 5 bases apart after V is trimmed by 6 bases and J by 3 bases. Taken from cysteine to phenylalanine, the CDR3 has 11 residues. Of all the DNA, just the CDR3 is kept, 33 bases in frame from base 1. This clonotype was detected many times. The antigen it recognizes is unknown. No clone much larger than this one lies a single base away; base qualities are absent. To synthesize cDNA, template-switch 5'RACE was performed with a primer carrying a 10-nucleotide random unique molecular identifier so that each TCR transcript was tagged. Every sequencing run yielded over 180 million TCR-beta sequences covering 15-18 subjects. Total RNA was extracted with the RNeasy kit. The KAPA Real-time Library Amplification kit was used to amplify TCR-beta VDJ regions with primers targeting the TCR constant region and the 5'RACE anchor. A first PCR added sample indexes and Illumina adaptors, and a second PCR then raised library yield. After purification with Ampure beads, the TCR product of roughly 650 bp was size-selected on a 2% E-gel SizeSelection system. Before pooling, library quality was checked on a Bioanalyzer, concentration was measured with Qubit, and libraries were quantified with the Kapa Library Quantification kit. An Illumina HiSeq 2500 was used to sequence the libraries paired-end at 2 x 150 bp. To increase sequence diversity, roughly 24-31% phiX was spiked into each library pool. Per the source publication's procedure: The UMI-based MiGEC pipeline processed quality-filtered reads and removed over 80% of raw TCR sequences during error correction. IMGT germline references were used for alignment of VDJ genes, and clonotypes were defined by a unique CDR3 amino acid sequence together with V-J genes. Clonal expansion, Shannon diversity, and CDR3 relatedness (CalcPairwiseDistances, ClusterSamples) were evaluated with VDJtools, and phylogenetic trees were built with CLCbio workbench. A clone was classed as expanded if it had 8 or more unique UMIs, a cutoff based on coefficient-of-variation modelling across technical triplicates. TCRdb's own reprocessing of the public reads used fastp at Q25 and MiXCR and kept productive beta chains. Rows with one shared CDR3 protein collapse into an entry with the most common genes and DNA. What appears here as the V and J calls and clone size reflects TCRdb's work, not the paper's. This sample has roughly 120,000 distinct CDR3 sequences in its table, and roughly 3.2% of those were observed once. Of the sample, over 1% falls within the top ten clones.

Libraries from unsorted PBMCs were made from 2 million PBMCs kept in RNAlater at -80 degrees C until RNA extraction. The multiple sclerosis patients were enrolled in a US clinical protocol that used magnetic resonance imaging to evaluate disease progression. Peripheral blood underwent Ficoll-Hypaque density gradient centrifugation to isolate PBMCs, which were then cryopreserved in liquid nitrogen. The sample comprised PBMCs. Here the chain combines TRBV10-3 and TRBJ1-1, with TRBD1 perhaps the D gene, on 5 matching bases. This TCR was recovered from a young woman with multiple sclerosis. The CDR3 here reads CAIRGDTEAFF. The DNA sequence follows: TGTGCCATCAGGGGGGACACTGAAGCTTTCTTT.